This T cell receptor (beta chain) was observed in a study of CD8+CD57+ T cells in acquired aplastic anemia. Study overall: Sorted CD4+ and CD8+ cells yielded 2.5 to 3.5 ug of DNA on average.

This clonotype was observed many times. The germline gives CDR1 ENHRY, CDR2 SYGVKD. V shed 5 bases and J 3 bases; nucleotides not matched to a gene: 10. The CDR3 length is 15 residues. Patients sequenced had flow cytometry evidence of CD8+CD57+ cell expansion. All patients were therapy-naive when blood was sampled. According to the study, genomic DNA was the template for TCR beta VDJ and CDR3 profiling. TCRdb reanalysed the reads using MiXCR and keeps one entry per CDR3 protein. The sample lists some 140,000 distinct CDR3 sequences, approximately 52% seen once, with 9.5% to 15% in the top ten. The J gene is TRBJ2-7, the V gene TRBV10-3; 7 nucleotides match TRBD1. This TCR came from a human donor with aplastic anemia. The sequenced material came from sorted CD4+, CD8+, or CD8+CD57+ T cells (not recorded which) from PBMCs. CDR3 sequence reads: CAISPPGQSLYEQYF. The CDR3 DNA reads TGTGCCATCAGTCCGCCGGGACAGTCCCTCTACGAGCAGTACTTC.